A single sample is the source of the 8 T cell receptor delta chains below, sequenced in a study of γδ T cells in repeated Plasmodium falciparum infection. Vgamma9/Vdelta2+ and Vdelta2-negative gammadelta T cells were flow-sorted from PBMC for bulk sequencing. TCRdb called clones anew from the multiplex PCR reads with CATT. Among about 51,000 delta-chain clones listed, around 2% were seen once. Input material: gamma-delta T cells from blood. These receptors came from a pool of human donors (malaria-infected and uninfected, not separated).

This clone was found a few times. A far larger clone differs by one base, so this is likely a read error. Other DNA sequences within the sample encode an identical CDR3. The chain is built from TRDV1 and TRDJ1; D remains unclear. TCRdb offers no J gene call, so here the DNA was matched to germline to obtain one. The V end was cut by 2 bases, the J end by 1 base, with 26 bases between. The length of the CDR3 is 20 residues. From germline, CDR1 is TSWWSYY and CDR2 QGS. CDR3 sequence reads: CALGENSWPSSGVLTDKLIF. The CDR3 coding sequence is TGTGCTCTTGGGGAAAACAGCTGGCCATCCTCAGGGGTCCTCACCGATAAACTCATCTTT.

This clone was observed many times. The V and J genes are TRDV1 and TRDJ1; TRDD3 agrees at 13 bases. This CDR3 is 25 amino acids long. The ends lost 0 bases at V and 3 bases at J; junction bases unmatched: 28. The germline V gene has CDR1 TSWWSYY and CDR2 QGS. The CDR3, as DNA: TGTGCTCTTGGGGAACTCACCTTAGACGTGGGTCTTAGTACTGGGGGATACGATGGAGCCGATAAACTCATCTTT. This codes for CALGELTLDVGLSTGGYDGADKLIF.

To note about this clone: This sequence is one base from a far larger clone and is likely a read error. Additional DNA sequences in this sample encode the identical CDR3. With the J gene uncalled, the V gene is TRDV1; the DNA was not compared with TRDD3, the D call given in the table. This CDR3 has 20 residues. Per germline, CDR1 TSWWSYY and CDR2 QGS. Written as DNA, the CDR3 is TGTGCTCTTGGGGAACTACCGTTCCCGTACTGGGGGATACTTGAGGCACAACTCTTCTTC. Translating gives CALGELPFPYWGILEAQLFF.

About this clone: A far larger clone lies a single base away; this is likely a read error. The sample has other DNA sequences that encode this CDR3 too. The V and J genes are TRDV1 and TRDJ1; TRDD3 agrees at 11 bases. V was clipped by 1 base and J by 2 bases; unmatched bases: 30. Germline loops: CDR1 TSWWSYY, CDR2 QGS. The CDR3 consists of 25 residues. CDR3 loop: CALGERTSYFWGIRRHVGRTDKLIF. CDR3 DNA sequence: TGTGCTCTTGGGGAACGGACTTCCTATTTTTGGGGGATACGAAGGCATGTGGGGCGGACCGATAAACTCATCTTT.

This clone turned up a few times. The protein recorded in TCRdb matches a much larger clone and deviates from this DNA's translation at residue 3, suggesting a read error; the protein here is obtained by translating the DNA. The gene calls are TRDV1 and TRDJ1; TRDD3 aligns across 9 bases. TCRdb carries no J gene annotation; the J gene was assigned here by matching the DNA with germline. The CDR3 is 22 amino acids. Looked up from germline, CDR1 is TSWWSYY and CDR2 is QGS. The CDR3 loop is CAPGELVGSLYWGSPYTDKLIF. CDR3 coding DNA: TGTGCTCCTGGGGAACTCGTTGGCTCATTGTACTGGGGGAGCCCGTACACCGATAAACTCATCTTT.

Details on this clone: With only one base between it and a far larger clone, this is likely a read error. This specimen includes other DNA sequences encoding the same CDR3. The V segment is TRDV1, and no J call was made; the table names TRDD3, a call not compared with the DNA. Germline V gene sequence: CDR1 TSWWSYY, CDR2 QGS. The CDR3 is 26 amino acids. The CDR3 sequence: CALGASFLPVPYYWGISSWDTRQMFF. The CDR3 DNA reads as TGTGCTCTTGGGGCGTCCTTCCTACCCGTGCCTTATTACTGGGGGATCTCTTCCTGGGACACCCGACAGATGTTCTTC.

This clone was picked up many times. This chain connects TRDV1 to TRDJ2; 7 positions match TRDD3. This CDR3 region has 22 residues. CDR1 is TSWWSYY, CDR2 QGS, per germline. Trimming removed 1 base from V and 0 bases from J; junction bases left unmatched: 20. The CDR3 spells CALGEPIRTPWGRFALTAQLFF. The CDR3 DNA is TGTGCTCTTGGGGAACCCATTCGAACACCATGGGGGAGGTTTGCTTTGACAGCACAACTCTTCTTT.

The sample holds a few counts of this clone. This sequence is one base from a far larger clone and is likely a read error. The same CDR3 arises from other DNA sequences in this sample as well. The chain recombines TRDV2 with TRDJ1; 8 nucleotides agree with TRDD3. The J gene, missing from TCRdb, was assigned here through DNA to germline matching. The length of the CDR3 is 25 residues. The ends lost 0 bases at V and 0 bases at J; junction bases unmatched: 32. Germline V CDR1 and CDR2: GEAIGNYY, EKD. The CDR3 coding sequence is TGTGCCTGTGACACCGGGAGTTTAGGGTTTTGGGAACTAACGACTGGGGGCCCGTACACCGATAAACTCATCTTT. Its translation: CACDTGSLGFWELTTGGPYTDKLIF.